The source of this TCR beta chain is a study of blood T cell repertoires in COVID-19. Overall study context: The United States, Italy and Spain provided the acute and convalescent COVID-19 samples.

The trim removed 2 bases at V and 0 bases at J, leaving 7 bases unmatched. This CDR3 is built from 16 residues. Germline values: CDR1 SGHDT, CDR2 YYEEEE. In the original processing: Amplification of reference gene primers provided the estimated nucleated cell counts. Repertoires were generated with immunoSEQ multiplex PCR, while TCRdb's copy carries only in-frame clones and drops some. From that table come the V and J calls and clone size; the DNA was used to work out D and trimming. This table holds roughly 230,000 clones, 82% found once. Recovered Cohort 3 donors showed two negative PCRs, clearance, or symptom resolution.

The gene calls are TRBV5-6 and TRBJ1-1, with 7 bases fitting TRBD1. The sequence was collected from a woman aged 60-75 years who had recovered from COVID-19. Sequenced: PBMCs or T cells enriched from blood (not recorded which). The CDR3 reads CASSFKGQPMNTEAFF. The CDR3 DNA sequence: TGTGCCAGCAGCTTTAAGGGACAGCCTATGAACACTGAAGCTTTCTTT. Full variable domain (remainder filled in from reference TRBV5-6 and TRBJ1-1): DAGVTQSPTHLIKTRGQQVTLRCSPKSGHDTVSWYQQALGQGPQFIFQYYEEEERQRGNFPDRFSGHQFPNYSSELNVNALLLGDSALYLCASSFKGQPMNTEAFFGQGTRLTVV.